The present T cell receptor beta chain was sequenced within a study of T cells in Graves' hyperthyroidism and ophthalmopathy. Researchers took RNA transcripts and amplified the TCR beta CDR3 regions from them. During a first-round RT-PCR of the TCR CDR3, the HTBI primer set was used. One entry per CDR3 protein results from TCRdb running MiXCR on the multiplex PCR reads. The data contain approximately 260,000 distinct CDR3 sequences, 13% to 15% of them singletons. This clonotype was observed at least ten times. This CDR3 is built from 14 residues. Per the germline V gene, CDR1 is DFQATT and CDR2 is SNEGSKA (reference sequence). V dropped 2 bases and J dropped 7; count of bases not matched to a gene: 7.

This receptor was taken from a woman aged 50 to 65 with Graves' hyperthyroidism that later progressed to Graves' ophthalmopathy. The chain employs TRBV20-1 and TRBJ2-2, with TRBD1 matching 7 bases. The sample consisted of blood. DNA of the CDR3: TGCAGTGCTAGACGAGAGGGGGCTGTCGGGGAGCTGTTTTTT. Translation gives CSARREGAVGELFF.